This TCR beta chain was recorded in a study of molecular identifiers for immune sequencing clone quantification. The study's findings and limits: Identical TCR molecules can share a barcode, and this sharing could underestimate highly expanded clone sizes.

The V gene end was trimmed by 2 bases and the J gene end by 5 bases; junction bases not matched to a gene: 11. Germline CDR1 reads SGHTA; CDR2 reads FQGNSA. This CDR3 has 16 amino acids. With respect to this clonotype: Its antigen is still unknown.

Sorting was used to obtain naive CD8 T cells (CD8+CD4-CCR7+CD45RA+). TCRdb processed the PCR reads anew with MiXCR; each CDR3 protein has one entry. The data hold around 480,000 distinct CDR3 sequences, with around 21% observed a single time. This clonotype was obtained from a human donor in good health. Some libraries in this study had Jurkat cell RNA spiked in. The sample consisted of naive CD8+ T cells from blood, with Jurkat cell RNA spiked in. Noted subset: FACS-sorted CD8+CD4-CCR7+CD45RA+ naive T cells. V and J are TRBV7-2 and TRBJ2-5; 7 bases match TRBD2. As DNA, the CDR3 is TGTGCCAGCAGCTTAACTTGGACTAGGAGGACGGAGACCCAGTACTTC. This sequence encodes CASSLTWTRRTETQYF.